Presented here are 18 T cell receptor beta chains from one specimen sequenced in a study of T cell responses to AZD1222 COVID-19 vaccine. The table came from immunoSEQ multiplex PCR; TCRdb's copy has only in-frame clones and leaves some out. In the table there are 150,000 to 180,000 clones, 75% to 90% of which are singletons. The sample in question was peripheral blood, obtained 28 days after the second AZD1222 dose. Source of these receptors: an adult who received the AZD1222 COVID-19 vaccine.

This sequence joins TRBV5-1 and TRBJ2-5, with TRBD1 matching 7 bases. Germline-derived CDR1 and CDR2 are SGHRS and YFSETQ. CDR3 length: 13 residues. Trimming cost V 5 bases and J 4 bases; bases outside gene matches: 5. CDR3 protein: CASSSGQVETQYF. In nucleotides, the CDR3 is TGCGCCAGCAGTTCCGGACAGGTAGAGACCCAGTACTTC.

The chain uses TRBV6-5 and TRBJ2-7; TRBD2 aligns across 13 bases. The CDR3 covers 14 residues. Trimming at V came to 7 bases and at J to 3 bases, leaving 3 bases not matched to a gene. From germline, CDR1 is MNHEY and CDR2 SVGAGI. The CDR3 DNA follows: TGTGCCAGCAAGGGGACTAGCGGGAACTACGAGCAGTACTTC. The encoded protein is CASKGTSGNYEQYF.

The chain recombines TRBV6-5 with TRBJ2-2; tentatively, D is TRBD1 (5 bases). The germline V gene encodes CDR1 MNHEY and CDR2 SVGAGI. Deletions cut 7 bases from V and 8 bases from J, with 14 bases between. The CDR3 extends over 13 amino acids. CDR3 loop: CASTRQLPGELFF. The DNA for the CDR3 is TGTGCCAGCACTAGACAGCTCCCAGGGGAGCTGTTTTTT.

This chain connects TRBV9 to TRBJ1-3; D is unclear. This CDR3 is 12 amino acids long. The ends were cut back, 0 bases at V and 3 bases at J, with 1 base in the middle. The germline gives CDR1 SGDLS, CDR2 YYNGEE. CDR3 protein: CASSVDGNTIYF. DNA of the CDR3: TGTGCCAGCAGCGTAGATGGAAACACCATATATTTT.

V and J are TRBV19 and TRBJ2-7; D may correspond to TRBD1 or TRBD2 (5 bases each). There are 14 residues in the CDR3. The germline V gene encodes CDR1 LNHDA and CDR2 SQIVND (reference sequence). Trimming took 1 base from V and 2 from J, leaving 9 bases between them. The CDR3 region is CASSIAGTAYEQYF. Here the CDR3 DNA reads TGTGCCAGTAGTATAGCCGGGACCGCCTACGAGCAGTACTTC.

V gene TRBV10-3 combines with J gene TRBJ1-1, with 7 bases that match TRBD1. The CDR3 length is 16 residues. Germline trimming cut 3 bases from V and 3 bases from J; bases unmatched to any gene: 10. Germline lookup yields CDR1 ENHRY and CDR2 SYGVKD. CDR3 nucleotide sequence: TGTGCCATCAGTGAAGGTCAGGGGGTCGGGTACACTGAAGCTTTCTTT. Its protein is CAISEGQGVGYTEAFF.

This clone has just a few counts. The rearrangement joins TRBV27 to TRBJ1-1; D remains ambiguous. The CDR3 is 15 residues long. CDR1 MNHEY and CDR2 SMNVEV come from the germline V gene (reference sequence). V shed 5 bases and J shed 3 bases, with 16 bases lying between them. CDR3 nucleotides: TGTGCCAGCAGTATCCTGGGAGGGAGTTACACTGAAGCTTTCTTT. Its protein product is CASSILGGSYTEAFF.

The genes are TRBV18 and TRBJ2-7, with D unresolved. CDR3 size: 13 residues. Germline V gene data show CDR1 as KGHSH and CDR2 as LQKENI. V lost 1 base, J lost 5 bases, and 9 bases lay in between. The CDR3 sequence: CASSPQAGNEQYF. The CDR3 DNA is TGTGCCAGCTCACCACAGGCAGGAAACGAGCAGTACTTC.

The chain is built from TRBV11-2 and TRBJ2-2; TRBD1 aligns across 8 bases. The CDR3 extends over 14 amino acids. Per germline, CDR1 SGHAT and CDR2 FQNNGV. Trimming took 3 bases from V and 7 from J; bases not matched to a gene: 4. CDR3 in amino acids: CASSFQGARGELFF. The CDR3 DNA reads TGTGCCAGCAGCTTTCAGGGGGCGCGCGGGGAGCTGTTTTTT.

There are a few counts of this clone. The chain has TRBV5-1 and TRBJ1-2; D remains ambiguous. The germline V and J ends were trimmed by 4 bases and 4 bases, with 11 bases remaining between them. Germline V gene sequence: CDR1 SGHRS, CDR2 YFSETQ. The CDR3 length is 13 residues. The CDR3 DNA is TGCGCCAGCAGCCCTCCCGGCCCCTATGGCTACACCTTC. Translation: CASSPPGPYGYTF.

CDR3 sequence: CASSMSGSGTDTQYF. For the CDR3, the DNA is TGTGCCAGTAGTATGTCGGGTAGCGGCACAGATACGCAGTATTTT. The V call is TRBV19, the J call TRBJ2-3; tentative D call: TRBD2 (5 bases). Germline V gives CDR1 LNHDA, CDR2 SQIVND (reference sequence). The CDR3 has 15 amino acids. Trimming took 3 bases from V and 1 from J, leaving 11 bases between them. Variable domain in full (rest from reference TRBV19 and TRBJ2-3): DGGITQSPKYLFRKEGQNVTLSCEQNLNHDAMYWYRQDPGQGLRLIYYSQIVNDFQKGDIAEGYSVSREKKESFPLTVTSAQKNPTAFYLCASSMSGSGTDTQYFGPGTRLTVL.

The chain recombines TRBV5-1 with TRBJ1-2, with D uncertain. The CDR3 is 16 amino acids. V was trimmed by 7 bases and J by 4 bases, leaving 23 bases between them. Germline assignment: CDR1 SGHRS and CDR2 YFSETQ. The CDR3: CASGESGAGATYGYTF. Here the CDR3 DNA reads TGCGCCAGCGGGGAGAGTGGTGCAGGAGCCACCTATGGCTACACCTTC.

J is TRBJ2-3 and V is TRBV2, with TRBD2 matching 13 bases. Trimming removed 2 bases from V and 6 bases from J; junction bases left unmatched: 2. This CDR3 has 15 residues. Germline V lookup: CDR1 SNHLY, CDR2 FYNNEI. The chain's CDR3 is CASSELTSGRDTQYF. In DNA form, the CDR3 reads TGTGCCAGCAGTGAACTGACTAGCGGGAGGGATACGCAGTATTTT.

This clone was recorded only once. The chain recombines TRBV10-3 with TRBJ2-5, with a tentative D call TRBD2 (6 bases). There are 15 residues in the CDR3. Trimming shortened V by 5 bases and J by 0 bases, and 13 bases separated the two germline ends. CDR1 and CDR2 from the germline V gene are ENHRY and SYGVKD. The CDR3 sequence is CAISNPGLNQETQYF. The CDR3 DNA reads as TGTGCCATCAGTAACCCCGGACTAAACCAAGAGACCCAGTACTTC.

This rearrangement joins TRBV11-2 to TRBJ2-2; 9 bases are shared with TRBD1. Germline values: CDR1 SGHAT, CDR2 FQNNGV. J gave up 6 bases and V 6 bases, and 5 bases lay outside the gene matches. The CDR3 sequence is 14 residues long. CDR3 sequence (DNA): TGTGCCAGCAGAATAGACAGGGGGGCCGGGGAGCTGTTTTTT. Protein product: CASRIDRGAGELFF.

This chain joins TRBV6-5 and TRBJ2-5; 11 positions match TRBD2. With V trimmed by 6 bases and J by 3 bases, 6 bases remained unmatched. CDR3 length equals 15 residues. Germline loops: CDR1 MNHEY, CDR2 SVGAGI. CDR3 region: CASRGLAVEEETQYF. The DNA for the CDR3 is TGTGCCAGCAGGGGACTAGCGGTAGAGGAAGAGACCCAGTACTTC.

The rearrangement links TRBV5-4 to TRBJ2-3; 7 bases are shared with TRBD2. This CDR3 region has 15 residues. Germline V gene data show CDR1 as SGHNT and CDR2 as YYREEE (reference sequence). With V trimmed by 0 bases and J by 4 bases, 5 bases remained unmatched. The CDR3 DNA reads TGTGCCAGCAGCTTGGGGGGGAGGGCCGCAGATACGCAGTATTTT. Encoded protein: CASSLGGRAADTQYF.

V usage is TRBV14 and J usage is TRBJ2-5; TRBD1 is a possible D gene (6 bases). The germline V and J ends were trimmed by 1 base and 5 bases, with 14 bases remaining between them. The germline CDR1 and CDR2 sequences are SGHDN and FVKESK. This CDR3 has 15 amino acids. CDR3 protein: CASSQVGGVGETQYF. The CDR3 DNA reads TGTGCCAGCAGCCAAGTTGGGGGCGTGGGGGAGACCCAGTACTTC.